This is a list of T cell receptor beta chains from one sample in a study of technical replicates of blood from a handful of donors. Sequencing was performed with immunoSEQ multiplex PCR; in TCRdb, only in-frame clones are kept and a portion is missing. The sample contains tens of thousands of clones, 70% to 90% of which appear only once. The source material was PBMCs. The receptors stem from a human donor in good health. Some clones in this sample may be carry-over from other donors' samples. Both conserved end residues are part of each CDR3. The D gene is left open where the match is weak. Size is stated for part of the rows, as once, few or many counts, or as a class when the clone is expanded.

V gene	clone size	J gene	D gene	CDR3 length	CDR3 DNA	CDR3 protein
TRBV20-1	-	TRBJ2-5	-	11	TGCAGTGCTGGGGAGAAAGAGACCCAGTACTTC	CSAGEKETQYF
TRBV4-3	-	TRBJ2-3	TRBD2	21	TGCGCCAGCGTACCCGAAGGGGACGGGACTAGCGGGAGCTGGGGGACAGATACGCAGTATTTT	CASVPEGDGTSGSWGTDTQYF
TRBV28	-	TRBJ2-1	-	15	TGTGCCAGCAGTAAAGGCGGTTGGACCTACAATGAGCAGTTCTTC	CASSKGGWTYNEQFF
TRBV13	-	TRBJ2-1	TRBD2	15	TGTGCCAGCAGCACCCTAGCGGGACCGTACAATGAGCAGTTCTTC	CASSTLAGPYNEQFF
TRBV6-6	-	TRBJ1-5	-	14	TGCGCGACCGGGCCCTCACGGGACAATCAGCCCCAGCATTTT	CATGPSRDNQPQHF
TRBV6-1	-	TRBJ2-7	TRBD1	14	TGTGCCAGCACTGGACAGGGGAGCTCCTACGAGCAGTACTTC	CASTGQGSSYEQYF
TRBV30	once	TRBJ2-3	-	16	TGTGCCTGGAGTCCTGGGGGCCCGGGACGGACAGATACGCAGTATTTT	CAWSPGGPGRTDTQYF
TRBV9	-	TRBJ2-1	-	11	TGTGCCAGCAGCGGGAGCAATGAGCAGTTCTTC	CASSGSNEQFF
TRBV4-1	few	TRBJ1-6	-	13	TGCGCCAGCAGCCAAGGAACAGGAGTCAGGCTCTACTTT	CASSQGTGVRLYF
TRBV30	few	TRBJ1-1	-	11	TGTGCCTGGACACTAAACACTGAAGCTTTCTTT	CAWTLNTEAFF
TRBV4-3	-	TRBJ2-1	TRBD2	16	TGCGCCAGCAGCCCGGGACTAGCGGGCTCCTACAATGAGCAGTTCTTC	CASSPGLAGSYNEQFF
TRBV12-2	-	TRBJ2-5	-	14	TGTGCACGATCGGTCGCCGGGGACCAAGAGACCCAGTACTTC	CARSVAGDQETQYF
TRBV9	-	TRBJ1-5	-	15	TGTGCCAGCAGCGTCGCCCCCTCAGGCGATCAGCCCCAGCATTTT	CASSVAPSGDQPQHF
TRBV6-1	-	TRBJ2-7	TRBD2	13	TGTGCCAGCAGCCTGTCTAGCGGGTACGAGCAGTACTTC	CASSLSSGYEQYF
TRBV7-2	-	TRBJ1-2	-	15	TGTGCCAGCAGCTTATGGTCAGTTCCCAACTATGGCTACACCTTC	CASSLWSVPNYGYTF
TRBV7-9	-	TRBJ1-2	TRBD1	14	TGTGCCAGCAGCCGCAGGGGGGTAAACTATGGCTACACCTTC	CASSRRGVNYGYTF
TRBV2	few	TRBJ2-7	-	15	TGTGCCAGCAGGGTGGGTGCCCAATCAGGCGACGAGCAGTACTTC	CASRVGAQSGDEQYF
TRBV30	-	TRBJ2-7	TRBD2	14	TGTGCCTGGAGTGTGACTAGCGGGGCCTACGAGCAGTACTTC	CAWSVTSGAYEQYF
TRBV29-1	-	TRBJ1-1	-	11	TGCAGCGTCCACAGGGTTACTGAAGCTTTCTTT	CSVHRVTEAFF
TRBV7-7	-	TRBJ2-5	TRBD2	15	TGTGCCAGCAGCCGTAGCGGGGGGGCCCGAGAGACCCAGTACTTC	CASSRSGGARETQYF
TRBV10-3	-	TRBJ1-2	-	15	TGTGCCATCAGTGGTTTAATCAGGGCTCACTATGGCTACACCTTC	CAISGLIRAHYGYTF
TRBV7-2	-	TRBJ1-2	TRBD1	15	TGTGCCAGCAGCTTAGCCGGGACAGGGAACTATGGCTACACCTTC	CASSLAGTGNYGYTF